Listed here are 9 T cell receptor beta chains from one sample, sequenced in a study of blood T cell repertoires in COVID-19. Measured with immunoSEQ multiplex PCR; TCRdb has only the in-frame clones, and not every one. Here the sample spans 220,000 or so clones, around 82% being singletons. The sequenced sample was peripheral blood. The receptor source for this set is a woman in her sixties with acute or convalescent COVID-19.

This rearrangement joins TRBV3-1 (or the pseudogene TRBV3-2) to TRBJ1-2, with D unresolved. V lost 1 base and J 3 bases, leaving 6 bases between the germline ends. Looked up from germline, CDR1 is LGHDT and CDR2 is YNNKEL (reference sequence). The CDR3 runs to 13 residues. The CDR3 spells CASSQAIDYGYTF. The CDR3, as DNA: TGTGCCAGCAGCCAAGCCATAGACTATGGCTACACCTTC.

The chain couples TRBV6-5 to TRBJ2-5, with TRBD2 identical over 7 bases. J lost 10 bases, V lost 6 bases, and 11 bases had no gene match. Germline-derived CDR1 and CDR2 are MNHEY and SVGAGI. The CDR3 runs to 13 residues. CDR3 sequence: CASRSHGGKNQYF. The CDR3 coding sequence is TGTGCCAGCAGGAGCCACGGGGGGAAGAACCAGTACTTC.

CDR3 sequence reads: CASSLTGGLANEKLFF. The CDR3, as DNA: TGTGCCAGCAGCCTGACAGGGGGCTTGGCTAATGAAAAACTGTTTTTT. V and J are TRBV11-2 and TRBJ1-4; 10 nucleotides line up with TRBD1. J lost 3 bases, V lost 5 bases, and 6 bases had no gene match. This CDR3 region has 16 residues. Per germline, CDR1 SGHAT and CDR2 FQNNGV.

V usage is TRBV10-3 and J usage is TRBJ2-3; 12 bases match TRBD2. The CDR3 runs to 14 residues. V lost 4 bases, J lost 6 bases, and 2 bases stayed unmatched. The V gene's germline CDR1 is ENHRY and CDR2 SYGVKD. In nucleotides, the CDR3 is TGTGCCATCAGTGCGACTAGCGGGGGCGATACGCAGTATTTT. Translation gives CAISATSGGDTQYF.

This chain links TRBV30 with TRBJ1-2, with a tentative D call TRBD1 (5 bases). V lost 3 bases to trimming and J lost 1 base, with 18 bases between them. The CDR3 runs to 16 residues. CDR1 and CDR2 from the germline V gene are GTSNPN and SVGIG (reference sequence). The CDR3 reads CAWRELTGFHNYGYTF. The CDR3 nucleotides are TGTGCCTGGAGAGAACTTACAGGATTTCATAACTATGGCTACACCTTC.

The V and J genes are TRBV15 and TRBJ1-1; D perhaps matches TRBD1 (5 bases). The CDR3 length is 13 residues. The V end lost 0 bases, the J end lost 5 bases, and 7 bases lay between the germline ends. The V gene's germline CDR1 is LNHNV and CDR2 YYDKDF (reference sequence). The CDR3 DNA is TGTGCCACCAGCAGAGATAAGGGGACTGAAGCTTTCTTT. Translation gives CATSRDKGTEAFF.

The rearrangement uses TRBV29-1 and TRBJ1-2, with a weak D call TRBD1 (6 bases). The V end lost 7 bases, the J end lost 5 bases, and 20 bases lay between the germline ends. The CDR3 has 14 amino acids. Germline V CDR1 and CDR2: SQVTM, ANQGSEA. The CDR3 loop reads CSAYGVSGDYGYTF. In DNA form, the CDR3 reads TGCAGCGCATACGGGGTGTCAGGGGATTATGGCTACACCTTC.

V and J are TRBV2 and TRBJ2-7, with 11 bases matching TRBD2. J lost 1 base, V lost 6 bases, and 5 bases had no gene match. The germline V gene has CDR1 SNHLY and CDR2 FYNNEI. The CDR3 consists of 15 residues. The CDR3 region is CASRVTSGVSYEQYF. The CDR3 nucleotides are TGTGCCAGCAGGGTGACTAGCGGGGTGTCCTACGAGCAGTACTTC.

The gene calls are TRBV27 and TRBJ2-7, with TRBD2 matching over 7 bases. This CDR3 spans 13 amino acids. The V gene end was trimmed by 11 bases and the J gene end by 3 bases; junction bases not matched to a gene: 10. Looked up from germline, CDR1 is MNHEY and CDR2 is SMNVEV (reference sequence). The CDR3 coding sequence is TGTGCCGGCGGCCCCGGGGGGAACTACGAGCAGTACTTC. Translating gives CAGGPGGNYEQYF.